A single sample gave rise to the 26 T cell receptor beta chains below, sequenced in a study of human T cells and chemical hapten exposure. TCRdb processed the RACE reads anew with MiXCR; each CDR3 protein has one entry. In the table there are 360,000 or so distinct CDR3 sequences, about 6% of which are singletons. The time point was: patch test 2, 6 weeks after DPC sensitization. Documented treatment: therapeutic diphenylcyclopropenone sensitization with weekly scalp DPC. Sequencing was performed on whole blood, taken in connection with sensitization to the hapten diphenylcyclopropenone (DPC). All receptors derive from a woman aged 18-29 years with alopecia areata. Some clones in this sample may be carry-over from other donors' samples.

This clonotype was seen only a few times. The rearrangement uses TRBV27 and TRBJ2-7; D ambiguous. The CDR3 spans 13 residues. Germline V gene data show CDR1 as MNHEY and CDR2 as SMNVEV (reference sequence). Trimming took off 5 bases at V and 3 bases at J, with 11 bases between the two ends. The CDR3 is CASSTVPYYEQYF. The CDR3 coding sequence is TGTGCCAGCAGTACAGTCCCATACTACGAGCAGTACTTC.

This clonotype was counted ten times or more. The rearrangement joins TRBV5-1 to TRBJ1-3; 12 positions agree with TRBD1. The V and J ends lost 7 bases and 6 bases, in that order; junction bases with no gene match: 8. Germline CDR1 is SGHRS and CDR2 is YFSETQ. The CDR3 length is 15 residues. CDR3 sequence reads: CASRWGTGGLNTIYF. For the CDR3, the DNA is TGCGCCAGCCGCTGGGGGACAGGGGGCTTAAACACCATATATTTT.

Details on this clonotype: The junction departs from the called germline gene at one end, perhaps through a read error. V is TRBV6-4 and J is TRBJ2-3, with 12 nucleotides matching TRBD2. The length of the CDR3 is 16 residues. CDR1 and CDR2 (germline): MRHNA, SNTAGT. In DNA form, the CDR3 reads TGTGCCAGCAGAGACTCGCCTAGCGGGGGGGCTGATACGCAGTATTTT. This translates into CASRDSPSGGADTQYF.

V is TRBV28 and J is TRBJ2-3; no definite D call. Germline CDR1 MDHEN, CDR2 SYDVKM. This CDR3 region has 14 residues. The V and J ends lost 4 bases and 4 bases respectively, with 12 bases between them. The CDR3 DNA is TGTGCCAGCAGTTCCAGGCGGTGGGCAGATACGCAGTATTTT. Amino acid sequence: CASSSRRWADTQYF.

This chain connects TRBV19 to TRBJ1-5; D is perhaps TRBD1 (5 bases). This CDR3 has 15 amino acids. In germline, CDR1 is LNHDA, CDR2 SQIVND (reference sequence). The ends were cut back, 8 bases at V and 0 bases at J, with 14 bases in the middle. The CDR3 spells CASGRGVNSNQPQHF. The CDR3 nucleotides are TGTGCCAGTGGTCGGGGGGTCAATAGCAATCAGCCCCAGCATTTT. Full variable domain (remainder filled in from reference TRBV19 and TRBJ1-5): DGGITQSPKYLFRKEGQNVTLSCEQNLNHDAMYWYRQDPGQGLRLIYYSQIVNDFQKGDIAEGYSVSREKKESFPLTVTSAQKNPTAFYLCASGRGVNSNQPQHFGDGTRLSIL.

This CDR3 reads CASSSDPLKLFF. As DNA, the CDR3 is TGTGCCAGCAGCTCGGACCCGTTGAAACTGTTTTTT. V is TRBV7-9 and J is TRBJ1-4; D gene uncertain. The V gene's germline CDR1 is SEHNR and CDR2 FQNEAQ (reference sequence). V was clipped by 4 bases and J by 11 bases, with 11 bases between them. The CDR3 is 12 amino acids.

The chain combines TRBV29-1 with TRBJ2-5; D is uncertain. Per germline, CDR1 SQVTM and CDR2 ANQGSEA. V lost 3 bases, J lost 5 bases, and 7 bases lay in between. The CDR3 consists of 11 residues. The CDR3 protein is CSVDSSETQYF. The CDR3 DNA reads TGCAGCGTTGACTCCTCGGAGACCCAGTACTTC.

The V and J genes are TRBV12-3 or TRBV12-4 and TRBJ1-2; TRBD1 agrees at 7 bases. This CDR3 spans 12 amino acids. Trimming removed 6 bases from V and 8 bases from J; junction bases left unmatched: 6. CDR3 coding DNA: TGTGCCAGCAGCCGACAGGGTTTAGGCTACACCTTC. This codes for CASSRQGLGYTF.

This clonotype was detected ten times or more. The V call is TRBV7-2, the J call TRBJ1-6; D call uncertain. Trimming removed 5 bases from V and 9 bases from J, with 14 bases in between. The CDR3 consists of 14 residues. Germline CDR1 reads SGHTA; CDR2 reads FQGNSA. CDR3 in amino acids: CASSPGSSVSPLHF. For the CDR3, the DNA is TGTGCCAGCAGCCCTGGGAGTTCGGTTTCACCCCTCCACTTT.

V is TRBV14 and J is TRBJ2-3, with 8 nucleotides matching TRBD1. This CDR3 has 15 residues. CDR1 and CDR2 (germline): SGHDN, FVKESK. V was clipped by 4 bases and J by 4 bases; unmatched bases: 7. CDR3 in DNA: TGTGCCAGCAGCCCCGAGGACAGGGCCCCAGATACGCAGTATTTT. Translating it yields CASSPEDRAPDTQYF.

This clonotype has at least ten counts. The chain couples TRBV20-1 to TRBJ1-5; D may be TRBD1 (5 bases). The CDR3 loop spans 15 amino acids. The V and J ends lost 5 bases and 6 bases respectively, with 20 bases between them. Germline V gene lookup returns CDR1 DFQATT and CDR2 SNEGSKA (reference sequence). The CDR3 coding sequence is TGCAGTGCTTCACTCCATGCAGGGCTGGTTCAGCCCCAGCATTTT. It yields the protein CSASLHAGLVQPQHF.

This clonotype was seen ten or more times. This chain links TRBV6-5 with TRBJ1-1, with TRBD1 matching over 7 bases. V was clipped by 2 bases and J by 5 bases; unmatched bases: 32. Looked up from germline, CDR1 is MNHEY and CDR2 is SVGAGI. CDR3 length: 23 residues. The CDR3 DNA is TGTGCCAGCAGTTACCGCCAAGACATCGCCTGGTACCAAAACAGGGGAGGGAGGACTGAAGCTTTCTTT. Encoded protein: CASSYRQDIAWYQNRGGRTEAFF.

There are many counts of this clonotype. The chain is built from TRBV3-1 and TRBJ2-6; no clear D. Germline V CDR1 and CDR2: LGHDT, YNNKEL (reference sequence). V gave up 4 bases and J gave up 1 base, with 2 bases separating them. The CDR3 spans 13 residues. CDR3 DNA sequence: TGTGCCAGCAGCCGTTCTGGGGCCAACGTCCTGACTTTC. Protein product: CASSRSGANVLTF.

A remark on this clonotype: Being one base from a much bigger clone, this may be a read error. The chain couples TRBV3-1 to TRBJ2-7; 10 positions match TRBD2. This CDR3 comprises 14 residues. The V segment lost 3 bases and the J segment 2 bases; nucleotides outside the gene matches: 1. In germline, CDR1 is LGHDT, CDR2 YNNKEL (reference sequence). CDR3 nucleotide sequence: TGTGCCAGCAGCCATAGCGGGGGGACCTACGAGCAGTACTTC. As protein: CASSHSGGTYEQYF.

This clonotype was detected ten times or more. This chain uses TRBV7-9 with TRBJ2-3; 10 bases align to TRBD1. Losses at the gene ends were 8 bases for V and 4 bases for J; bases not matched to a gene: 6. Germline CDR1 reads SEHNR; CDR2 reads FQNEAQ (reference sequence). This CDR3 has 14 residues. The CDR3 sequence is CASADRGLPDTQYF. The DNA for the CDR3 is TGTGCCAGCGCCGACAGGGGGCTTCCAGATACGCAGTATTTT. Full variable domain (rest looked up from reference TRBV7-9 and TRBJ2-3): DTGVSQNPRHKITKRGQNVTFRCDPISEHNRLYWYRQTLGQGPEFLTYFQNEAQLEKSRLLSDRFSAERPKGSFSTLEIQRTEQGDSAMYLCASADRGLPDTQYFGPGTRLTVL.

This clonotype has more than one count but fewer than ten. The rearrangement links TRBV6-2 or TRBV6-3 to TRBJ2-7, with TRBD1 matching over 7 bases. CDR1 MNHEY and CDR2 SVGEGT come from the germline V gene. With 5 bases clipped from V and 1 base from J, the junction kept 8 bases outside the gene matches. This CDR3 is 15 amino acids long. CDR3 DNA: TGTGCCAGCAGTCGCGCCGGGACAGTATCCTACGAGCAGTACTTC. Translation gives CASSRAGTVSYEQYF.

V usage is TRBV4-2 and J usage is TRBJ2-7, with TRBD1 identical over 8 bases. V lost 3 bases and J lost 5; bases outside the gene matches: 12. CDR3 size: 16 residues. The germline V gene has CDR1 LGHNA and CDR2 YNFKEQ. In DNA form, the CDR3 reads TGTGCCAGCAGCCATCTGACAGGGGACCCTAGCCACGAGCAGTACTTC. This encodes CASSHLTGDPSHEQYF.

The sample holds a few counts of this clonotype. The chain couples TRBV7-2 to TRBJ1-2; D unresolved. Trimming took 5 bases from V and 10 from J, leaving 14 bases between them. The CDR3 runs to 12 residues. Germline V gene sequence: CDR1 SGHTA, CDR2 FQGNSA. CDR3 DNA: TGTGCCAGCAGCCCAAACTTTAATGACTACACCTTC. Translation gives CASSPNFNDYTF.

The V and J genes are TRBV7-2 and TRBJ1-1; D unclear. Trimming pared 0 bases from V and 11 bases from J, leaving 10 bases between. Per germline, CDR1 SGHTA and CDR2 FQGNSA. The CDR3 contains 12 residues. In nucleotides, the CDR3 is TGTGCCAGCAGCTTAGCGACGGCTCGCGCTTTCTTT. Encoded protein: CASSLATARAFF.

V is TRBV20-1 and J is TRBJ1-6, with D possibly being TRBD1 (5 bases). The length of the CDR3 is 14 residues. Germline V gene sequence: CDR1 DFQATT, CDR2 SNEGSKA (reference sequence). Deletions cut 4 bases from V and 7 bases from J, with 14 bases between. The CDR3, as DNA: TGCAGTGCTATTAGGGCCTGGGGGAATTCACCCCTCCACTTT. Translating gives CSAIRAWGNSPLHF.

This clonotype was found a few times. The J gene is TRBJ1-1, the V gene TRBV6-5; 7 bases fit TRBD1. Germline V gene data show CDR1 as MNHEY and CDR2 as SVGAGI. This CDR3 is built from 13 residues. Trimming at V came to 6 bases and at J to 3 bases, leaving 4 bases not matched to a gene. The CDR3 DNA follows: TGTGCCAGCAGGGGACAGCCCTACACTGAAGCTTTCTTT. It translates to CASRGQPYTEAFF.

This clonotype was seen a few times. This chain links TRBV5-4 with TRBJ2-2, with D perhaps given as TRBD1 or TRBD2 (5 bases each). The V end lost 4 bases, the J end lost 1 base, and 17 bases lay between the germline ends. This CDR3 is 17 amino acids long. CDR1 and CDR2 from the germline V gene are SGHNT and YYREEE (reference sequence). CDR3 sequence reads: CASSTGTAGRNTGELFF. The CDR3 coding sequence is TGTGCCAGCAGCACCGGGACCGCTGGTCGGAACACCGGGGAGCTGTTTTTT.

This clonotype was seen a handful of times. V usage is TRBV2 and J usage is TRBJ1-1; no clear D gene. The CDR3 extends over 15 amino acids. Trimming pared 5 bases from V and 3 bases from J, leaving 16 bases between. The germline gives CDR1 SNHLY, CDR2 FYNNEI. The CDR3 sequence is CASSPTPDPYTEAFF. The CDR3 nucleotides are TGTGCCAGCAGTCCTACGCCGGACCCCTACACTGAAGCTTTCTTT.

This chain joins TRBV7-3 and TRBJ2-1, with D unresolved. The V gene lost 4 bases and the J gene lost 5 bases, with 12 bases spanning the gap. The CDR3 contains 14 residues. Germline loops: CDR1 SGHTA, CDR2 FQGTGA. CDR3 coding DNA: TGTGCCAGCAGCTACCGGACGGGCAACAATGAGCAGTTCTTC. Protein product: CASSYRTGNNEQFF.

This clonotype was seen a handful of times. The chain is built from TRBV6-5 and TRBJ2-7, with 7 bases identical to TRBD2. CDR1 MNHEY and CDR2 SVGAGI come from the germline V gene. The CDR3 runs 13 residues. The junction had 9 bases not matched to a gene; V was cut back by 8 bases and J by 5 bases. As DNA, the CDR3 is TGTGCCAGCTGGAGGGAGGGATTCCACGAGCAGTACTTC. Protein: CASWREGFHEQYF.

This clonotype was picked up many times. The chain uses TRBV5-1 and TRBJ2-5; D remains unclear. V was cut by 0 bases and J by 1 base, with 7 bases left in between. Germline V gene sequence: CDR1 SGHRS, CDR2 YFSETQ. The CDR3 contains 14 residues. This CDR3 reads CASSLGAAQETQYF. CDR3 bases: TGCGCCAGCAGCTTGGGGGCGGCCCAAGAGACCCAGTACTTC.